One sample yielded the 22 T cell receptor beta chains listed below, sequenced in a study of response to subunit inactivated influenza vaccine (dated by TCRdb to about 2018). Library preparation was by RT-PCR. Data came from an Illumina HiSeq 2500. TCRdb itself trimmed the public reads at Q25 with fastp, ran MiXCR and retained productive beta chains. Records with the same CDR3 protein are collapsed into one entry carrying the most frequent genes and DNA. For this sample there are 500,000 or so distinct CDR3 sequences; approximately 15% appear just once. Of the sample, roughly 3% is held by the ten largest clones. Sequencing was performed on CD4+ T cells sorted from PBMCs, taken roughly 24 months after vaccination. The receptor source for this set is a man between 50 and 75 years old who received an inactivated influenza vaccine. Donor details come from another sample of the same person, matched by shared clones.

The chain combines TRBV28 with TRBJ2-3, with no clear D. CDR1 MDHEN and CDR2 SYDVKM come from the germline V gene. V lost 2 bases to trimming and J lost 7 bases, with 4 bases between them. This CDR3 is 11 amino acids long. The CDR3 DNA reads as TGTGCCAGCAGTTTAAGGAATACGCAGTATTTT. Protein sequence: CASSLRNTQYF.

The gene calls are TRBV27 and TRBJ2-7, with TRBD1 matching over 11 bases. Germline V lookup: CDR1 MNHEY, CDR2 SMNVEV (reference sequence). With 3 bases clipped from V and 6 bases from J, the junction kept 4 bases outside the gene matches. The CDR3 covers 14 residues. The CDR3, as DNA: TGTGCCAGCAGTTTGTCCGGGACAGGGGGCGAGCAGTACTTC. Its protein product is CASSLSGTGGEQYF.

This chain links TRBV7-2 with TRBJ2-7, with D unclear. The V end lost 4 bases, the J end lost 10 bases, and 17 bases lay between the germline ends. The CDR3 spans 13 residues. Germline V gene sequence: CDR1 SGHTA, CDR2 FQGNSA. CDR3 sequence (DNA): TGTGCCAGCAGCTCGGTGGGGTCTCCGGGTCAGTACTTC. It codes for CASSSVGSPGQYF.

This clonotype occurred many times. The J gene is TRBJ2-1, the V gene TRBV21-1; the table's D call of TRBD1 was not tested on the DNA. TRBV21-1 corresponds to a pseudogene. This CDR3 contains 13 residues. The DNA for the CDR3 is TGTGCCAGCAGCAAACTCACAGGGGGTTCACAGTTCTTC. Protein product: CASSKLTGGSQFF.

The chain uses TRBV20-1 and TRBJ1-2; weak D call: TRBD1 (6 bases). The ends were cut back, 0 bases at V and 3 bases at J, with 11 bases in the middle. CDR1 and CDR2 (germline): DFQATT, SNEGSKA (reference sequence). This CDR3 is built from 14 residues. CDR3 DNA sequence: TGCAGTGCTAGAGATTTTTCAGGGGACTATGGCTACACCTTC. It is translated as CSARDFSGDYGYTF.

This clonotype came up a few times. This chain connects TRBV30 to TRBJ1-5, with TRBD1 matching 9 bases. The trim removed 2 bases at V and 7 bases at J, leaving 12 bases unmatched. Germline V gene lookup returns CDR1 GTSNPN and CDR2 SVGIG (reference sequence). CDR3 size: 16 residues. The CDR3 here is CAWSTRDRVSRQPQHF. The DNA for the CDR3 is TGTGCCTGGAGTACCCGGGACAGGGTTTCGCGACAGCCCCAGCATTTT.

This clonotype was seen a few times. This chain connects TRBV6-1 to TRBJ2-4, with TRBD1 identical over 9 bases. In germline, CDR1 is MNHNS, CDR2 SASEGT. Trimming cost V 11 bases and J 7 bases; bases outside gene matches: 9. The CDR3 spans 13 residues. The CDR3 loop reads CAVRDRVVNIQYF. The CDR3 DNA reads TGTGCCGTCCGGGACAGGGTCGTGAACATTCAGTACTTC.

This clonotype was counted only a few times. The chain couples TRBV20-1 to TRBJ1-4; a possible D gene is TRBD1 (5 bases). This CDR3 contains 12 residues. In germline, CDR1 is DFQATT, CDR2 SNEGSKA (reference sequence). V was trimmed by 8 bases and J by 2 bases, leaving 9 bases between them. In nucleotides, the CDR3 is TGCAGTTACGGGGCCACTAATGAAAAACTGTTTTTT. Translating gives CSYGATNEKLFF.

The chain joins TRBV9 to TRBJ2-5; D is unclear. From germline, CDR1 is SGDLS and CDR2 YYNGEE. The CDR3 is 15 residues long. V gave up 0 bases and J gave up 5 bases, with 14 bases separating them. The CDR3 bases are TGTGCCAGCAGCGTAGCTAACCTCGCCCGGGAGACCCAGTACTTC. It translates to CASSVANLARETQYF.

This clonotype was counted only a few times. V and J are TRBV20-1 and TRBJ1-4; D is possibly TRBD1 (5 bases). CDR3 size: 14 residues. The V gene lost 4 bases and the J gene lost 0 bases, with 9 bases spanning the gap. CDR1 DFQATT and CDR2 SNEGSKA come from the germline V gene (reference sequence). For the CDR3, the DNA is TGCAGTGCTAATGGAGGGGCAACTAATGAAAAACTGTTTTTT. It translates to CSANGGATNEKLFF.

The CDR3 DNA reads TGTGCCAGCTCACCGACGGGTCTCAAGGACATTCAGTACTTC. Protein sequence: CASSPTGLKDIQYF. The chain carries TRBV18 and TRBJ2-4, with unresolved D. V was trimmed by 3 bases and J by 8 bases, leaving 14 bases between them. Germline CDR1 KGHSH, CDR2 LQKENI. The CDR3 loop spans 14 amino acids. The full variable domain, in which reference TRBV18 and TRBJ2-4 provide the parts outside the CDR3, is NAGVMQNPRHLVRRRGQEARLRCSPMKGHSHVYWYRQLPEEGLKFMVYLQKENIIDESGMPKERFSAEFPKEGPSILRIQQVVRGDSAAYFCASSPTGLKDIQYFGAGTRLSVL.

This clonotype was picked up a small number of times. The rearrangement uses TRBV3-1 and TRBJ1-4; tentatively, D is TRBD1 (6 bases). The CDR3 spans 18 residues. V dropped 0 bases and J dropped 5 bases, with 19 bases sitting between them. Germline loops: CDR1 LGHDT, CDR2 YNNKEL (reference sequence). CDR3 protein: CASSQDPRAGAENEKLFF. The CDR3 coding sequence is TGTGCCAGCAGCCAAGATCCCCGGGCAGGGGCGGAAAATGAAAAACTGTTTTTT.

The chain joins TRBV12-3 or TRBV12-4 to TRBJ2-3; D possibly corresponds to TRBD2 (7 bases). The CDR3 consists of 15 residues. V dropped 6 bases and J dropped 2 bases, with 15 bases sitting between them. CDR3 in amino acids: CASRSRGALTDTQYF. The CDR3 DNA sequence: TGTGCCAGCAGAAGTCGGGGGGCCCTCACAGATACGCAGTATTTT.

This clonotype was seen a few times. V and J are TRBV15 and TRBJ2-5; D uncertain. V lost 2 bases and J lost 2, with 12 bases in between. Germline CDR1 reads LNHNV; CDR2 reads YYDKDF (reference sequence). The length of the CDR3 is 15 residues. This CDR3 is CATSRKGPGQETQYF. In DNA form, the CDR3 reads TGTGCCACCAGCAGAAAAGGACCTGGGCAAGAGACCCAGTACTTC.

As DNA, the CDR3 is TGCAGTAGTCTTGTGGATACCTACGAGCAGTACTTC. This translates into CSSLVDTYEQYF. The chain carries TRBV20-1 and TRBJ2-7; D not certain. CDR1 and CDR2 from the germline V gene are DFQATT and SNEGSKA (reference sequence). The CDR3 totals 12 residues. Deletions cut 8 bases from V and 2 bases from J, with 13 bases between.

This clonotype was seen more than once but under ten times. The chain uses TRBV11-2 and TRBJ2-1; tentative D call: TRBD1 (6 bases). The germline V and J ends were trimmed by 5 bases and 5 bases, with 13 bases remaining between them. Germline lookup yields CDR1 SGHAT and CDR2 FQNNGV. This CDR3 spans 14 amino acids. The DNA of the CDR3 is TGTGCCAGCAGCCTAACAGGGTTCAACAATGAGCAGTTCTTC. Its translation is CASSLTGFNNEQFF.

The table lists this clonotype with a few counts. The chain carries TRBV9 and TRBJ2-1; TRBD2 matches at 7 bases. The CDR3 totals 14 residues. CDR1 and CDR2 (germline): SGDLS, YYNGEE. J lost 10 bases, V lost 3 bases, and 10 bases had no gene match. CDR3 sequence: CASSALRGRGEQFF. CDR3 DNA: TGTGCCAGCAGCGCCTTGCGGGGGAGAGGGGAGCAGTTCTTC. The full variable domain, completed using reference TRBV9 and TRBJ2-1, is DSGVTQTPKHLITATGQRVTLRCSPRSGDLSVYWYQQSLDQGLQFLIQYYNGEERAKGNILERFSAQQFPDLHSELNLSSLELGDSALYFCASSALRGRGEQFFGPGTRLTVL.

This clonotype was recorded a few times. CDR3 in DNA: TGTGCCAGCAGTCCGATGACAGTGAACACTGAAGCTTTCTTT. Its translation is CASSPMTVNTEAFF. The rearrangement joins TRBV12-3 or TRBV12-4 to TRBJ1-1; D might be TRBD1 (5 bases). This CDR3 comprises 14 residues. Deletions cut 5 bases from V and 0 bases from J, with 10 bases between.

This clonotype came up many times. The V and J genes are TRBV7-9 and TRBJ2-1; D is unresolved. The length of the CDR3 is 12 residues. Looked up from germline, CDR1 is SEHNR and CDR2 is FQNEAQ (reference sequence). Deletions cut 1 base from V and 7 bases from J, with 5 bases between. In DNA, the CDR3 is TGTGCCAGCAGCTTAGACCCAAATGAGCAGTTCTTC. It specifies CASSLDPNEQFF.

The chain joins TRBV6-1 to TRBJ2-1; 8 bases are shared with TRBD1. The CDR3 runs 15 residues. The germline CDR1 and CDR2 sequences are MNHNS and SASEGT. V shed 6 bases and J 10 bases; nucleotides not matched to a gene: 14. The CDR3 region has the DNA TGTGCCAGCAGCCGCGGACAGGGAATGGTACGGGAGCAGTTCTTC. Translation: CASSRGQGMVREQFF.

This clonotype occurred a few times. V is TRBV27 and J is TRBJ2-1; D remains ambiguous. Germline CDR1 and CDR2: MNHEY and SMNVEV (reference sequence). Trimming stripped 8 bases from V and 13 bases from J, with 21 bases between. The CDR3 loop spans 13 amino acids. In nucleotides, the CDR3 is TGTGCCAGCGCCCCCAATGGGTCCCCTCACCAGTTCTTC. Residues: CASAPNGSPHQFF.

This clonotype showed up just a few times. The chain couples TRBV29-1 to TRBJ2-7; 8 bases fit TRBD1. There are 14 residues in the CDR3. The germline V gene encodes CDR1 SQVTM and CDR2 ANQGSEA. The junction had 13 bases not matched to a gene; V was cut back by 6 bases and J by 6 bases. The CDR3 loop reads CSVARTGSMGEQYF. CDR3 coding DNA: TGCAGCGTAGCCCGGACAGGGTCTATGGGCGAGCAGTACTTC.